A single sample gave rise to the 5 T cell receptor beta chains below, sequenced in a study of glioma-infiltrating T cells (dated by TCRdb to about 2016). The instrument given in TCRdb is Illumina MiSeq. TCR alpha and beta CDR3 regions were amplified with the iRepertoire nested amplicon-rescue multiplex PCR (arm-PCR) platform from RNA. TCRdb took the public reads, trimmed them with fastp at Q25, ran MiXCR for clone calling and kept in-frame beta chains. Under each unique CDR3 protein, matching rows form one entry showing the most common genes and DNA. Present in this sample are roughly 350,000 distinct CDR3 sequences, roughly two fifths of which were seen just once. The top ten constitute around 11% of the sample. The sample was glioma tissue, nonneoplastic brain tissue, or PBMCs (not recorded which). The receptors originated from a human donor with low-grade glioma or glioblastoma, undergoing nonglioma brain surgery, or in good health (not recorded which).

This clonotype was seen at least ten times. V is TRBV7-2 and J is TRBJ2-5; no clear D. Trimming cost V 0 bases and J 5 bases, with 7 bases left between them. There are 13 residues in the CDR3. Germline assignment: CDR1 SGHTA and CDR2 FQGNSA. The CDR3: CASSLAPDETQYF. As DNA, the CDR3 is TGTGCCAGCAGCTTAGCCCCGGATGAGACCCAGTACTTC.

The chain employs TRBV19 and TRBJ1-5; 9 positions agree with TRBD1. Germline CDR1 reads LNHDA; CDR2 reads SQIVND (reference sequence). The CDR3 consists of 14 residues. With 10 bases clipped from V and 5 bases from J, the junction kept 9 bases outside the gene matches. CDR3 coding DNA: TGTGCCACCGCTAGCGGGACAGGGTATCAGCCCCAGCATTTT. This encodes CATASGTGYQPQHF.

This clonotype was counted once. The rearrangement joins TRBV12-3 or TRBV12-4 to TRBJ2-7; D is undetermined. Trimming stripped 4 bases from V and 5 bases from J, with 18 bases between. The CDR3 is 15 amino acids. CDR3 region: CASSSPPSEFDEQYF. The CDR3 DNA is TGTGCCAGCAGTTCCCCCCCATCGGAGTTCGACGAGCAGTACTTC.

The rearrangement joins TRBV6-1 to TRBJ2-3, with 7 positions matching TRBD2. In germline, CDR1 is MNHNS, CDR2 SASEGT. The CDR3 is 14 residues long. The V and J ends lost 10 bases and 3 bases, in that order; junction bases with no gene match: 10. In DNA, the CDR3 is TGTGCCACCGGACTAGTGGCTAGTACAGATACGCAGTATTTT. Translation gives CATGLVASTDTQYF.

This clonotype has ten or more counts. This chain uses TRBV27 with TRBJ2-1; TRBD2 matches 7 bases. Germline V gene lookup returns CDR1 MNHEY and CDR2 SMNVEV (reference sequence). Trimming took 5 bases from V and 9 from J; bases not matched to a gene: 16. The CDR3 has 16 residues. The CDR3 DNA reads TGTGCCAGCAGTCCCATAAGTTTTGCGGGAGTAGGTGAGCAGTTCTTC. Its translation: CASSPISFAGVGEQFF.